This entry describes one T cell receptor beta chain. This specimen belongs to a study of blood T cells in healthy people across ages. V was pared by 6 bases and J by 5 bases, with 7 bases of the junction left unmatched. This CDR3 comprises 15 residues. Using a J-beta primer mix together with a sample-barcoded 5' primer, a second PCR was run for about 6 to 12 cycles. All samples yielded 2.5 million or more CDR3-containing paired-end reads. TCRdb itself ran the 5' RACE reads through MiXCR, one entry per CDR3 protein. The table shows about 1.8 million distinct CDR3 sequences, with roughly 49% occurring only once.

This chain joins TRBV12-3 or TRBV12-4 and TRBJ2-3, with 11 bases identical to TRBD2. The source of this sequence is a woman in her 40s in good health. The sequencing sample was made of blood. CDR3 protein: CASRISGGAVDTQYF. As DNA, the CDR3 is TGTGCCAGCAGGATTAGCGGGGGGGCCGTAGATACGCAGTATTTT.